Below are 30 T cell receptor beta chains sequenced from a single sample in a study of shared clonotypes between healthy human individuals. The assay was immunoSEQ multiplex PCR, and TCRdb's table has in-frame clones only and misses some. The sample lists 1 million to 1.2 million clones, 77% occurring once. Material: memory CD4+ T cells from PBMCs. Specified subset: CD45RA-negative fraction. These receptors were collected from a man in his late teens or twenties in good health. Some clones in this sample may be carry-over from other donors' samples.

The V call is TRBV6-1, the J call TRBJ1-4; D may be TRBD1 (6 bases). The V gene's germline CDR1 is MNHNS and CDR2 SASEGT. The CDR3 runs 16 residues. The V gene lost 2 bases and the J gene lost 10 bases, with 20 bases spanning the gap. Here the CDR3 reads CASSEQGLDRGGKLFF. The CDR3 nucleotides are TGTGCCAGCAGTGAACAGGGGCTGGACCGAGGGGGAAAACTGTTTTTT.

The chain uses TRBV11-2 and TRBJ2-1, with D unclear. Germline V gene sequence: CDR1 SGHAT, CDR2 FQNNGV. V was trimmed by 1 base and J by 7 bases, leaving 8 bases between them. This CDR3 comprises 13 residues. In nucleotides, the CDR3 is TGTGCCAGCAGCTTAGCTAGAGAAAATGAGCAGTTCTTC. Translated: CASSLARENEQFF.

This clone came up once. V is TRBV4-1 and J is TRBJ2-3, with 15 bases that match TRBD2. The germline gives CDR1 MGHRA, CDR2 YSYEKL. V lost 2 bases, J lost 0 bases, and 3 bases stayed unmatched. This CDR3 is built from 18 residues. CDR3 nucleotides: TGCGCCAGCAGCCAAAGGACTAGCGGGAGGGGGAGCACAGATACGCAGTATTTT. Translating gives CASSQRTSGRGSTDTQYF.

The J gene is TRBJ2-2, the V gene TRBV4-2; D possibly corresponds to TRBD2 (6 bases). V lost 1 base, J lost 5 bases, and 17 bases lay in between. CDR3 size: 17 residues. The germline CDR1 and CDR2 sequences are LGHNA and YNFKEQ. The CDR3: CASSQAGGREGTGELFF. Here the CDR3 DNA reads TGTGCCAGCAGCCAAGCCGGGGGTCGAGAGGGGACCGGGGAGCTGTTTTTT.

The chain recombines TRBV29-1 with TRBJ1-1, with D uncertain. V lost 5 bases and J 3 bases, leaving 16 bases between the germline ends. Germline V gene lookup returns CDR1 SQVTM and CDR2 ANQGSEA. This CDR3 comprises 14 residues. CDR3: CSVSFGIKYTEAFF. The CDR3 DNA reads TGCAGCGTTTCTTTTGGAATAAAGTACACTGAAGCTTTCTTT.

This chain uses TRBV19 with TRBJ1-2, with 7 positions matching TRBD1. Germline CDR1 LNHDA, CDR2 SQIVND (reference sequence). There are 14 residues in the CDR3. V lost 4 bases, J lost 2 bases, and 4 bases stayed unmatched. The CDR3 bases are TGTGCCAGTAGTACGATGACAGGGAACTATGGCTACACCTTC. As protein: CASSTMTGNYGYTF.

This clone was recorded a few times. This chain uses TRBV6-5 with TRBJ2-1, with TRBD1 matching over 10 bases. J gave up 7 bases and V 4 bases, and 10 bases lay outside the gene matches. From germline, CDR1 is MNHEY and CDR2 SVGAGI. CDR3 length: 16 residues. In DNA form, the CDR3 reads TGTGCCAGCAGTTCCCCCCGGGACAGGGGTGTGAATGAGCAGTTCTTC. It yields the protein CASSSPRDRGVNEQFF.

V and J are TRBV28 and TRBJ1-1; D is undetermined. Germline V gene sequence: CDR1 MDHEN, CDR2 SYDVKM. Trimming took 1 base from V and 1 from J, leaving 10 bases between them. CDR3 size: 15 residues. The CDR3 DNA is TGTGCCAGCAGTTTATCTGTCGGAGGGAACACTGAAGCTTTCTTT. Its translation is CASSLSVGGNTEAFF.

This clone has just one count. This chain connects TRBV7-9 to TRBJ1-1; TRBD1 might be the D (6 bases). V was cut by 5 bases and J by 2 bases, with 12 bases left in between. CDR1 SEHNR and CDR2 FQNEAQ come from the germline V gene (reference sequence). This CDR3 region has 14 residues. CDR3: CASSGLQGNTEAFF. In DNA form, the CDR3 reads TGTGCCAGCAGCGGGTTACAGGGAAACACTGAAGCTTTCTTT.

The V gene is TRBV6-4, the J gene TRBJ1-2; perhaps TRBD1 as D (5 bases). This CDR3 contains 13 residues. Per the germline V gene, CDR1 is MRHNA and CDR2 is SNTAGT. V was clipped by 2 bases and J by 4 bases, with 8 bases between them. Here the CDR3 DNA reads TGTGCCAGCAGTGACGGGGCCCGCTATGGCTACACCTTC. This codes for CASSDGARYGYTF.

This chain uses TRBV7-6 with TRBJ1-4; 7 nucleotides align to TRBD1. V trimming: 5 bases; J trimming: 8 bases; junction bases outside the gene matches: 17. Germline V gene lookup returns CDR1 SGHVS and CDR2 FNYEAQ. This CDR3 spans 17 amino acids. This CDR3 is CASSPPRTGLGREKLFF. In DNA form, the CDR3 reads TGTGCCAGCAGCCCACCTCGGACAGGCCTAGGGCGAGAAAAACTGTTTTTT.

In its sample, this clone was seen a few times. The rearrangement links TRBV10-3 to TRBJ2-1, with 14 bases matching TRBD2. The CDR3 contains 14 residues. V lost 4 bases, J lost 7 bases, and 0 bases stayed unmatched. In germline, CDR1 is ENHRY, CDR2 SYGVKD. The CDR3 spells CAISGTSGGNEQFF. Here the CDR3 DNA reads TGTGCCATCAGTGGGACTAGCGGGGGGAATGAGCAGTTCTTC.

The chain couples TRBV7-2 to TRBJ2-1; TRBD2 aligns across 8 bases. The germline gives CDR1 SGHTA, CDR2 FQGNSA. The CDR3 is 16 amino acids. V shed 1 base and J 9 bases; nucleotides not matched to a gene: 11. The CDR3 here is CASSLGVGLGFGEQFF. CDR3 DNA: TGTGCCAGCAGCTTAGGTGTGGGACTAGGATTTGGTGAGCAGTTCTTC.

The sample holds one count of this clone. The chain has TRBV7-2 and TRBJ2-2; perhaps TRBD2 as D (5 bases). This CDR3 is built from 16 residues. With 2 bases removed from V and 3 bases from J, the gap between germline ends came to 13 bases. The germline V gene has CDR1 SGHTA and CDR2 FQGNSA. In nucleotides, the CDR3 is TGTGCCAGCAGCTTAAGGCGGGTCAGGTACACCGGGGAGCTGTTTTTT. Residues: CASSLRRVRYTGELFF.

This clone was picked up one time. CDR3 loop: CASSKLGRSYSGSTDTQYF. DNA of the CDR3: TGTGCCAGCAGCAAATTGGGGCGGTCCTACAGCGGGAGCACAGATACGCAGTATTTT. The chain carries TRBV7-3 and TRBJ2-3; D is possibly TRBD2 (6 bases). The CDR3 loop spans 19 amino acids. The V end was cut by 5 bases, the J end by 0 bases, with 24 bases between. Germline V gene data show CDR1 as SGHTA and CDR2 as FQGTGA. The full variable domain, in which reference TRBV7-3 and TRBJ2-3 provide the parts outside the CDR3, is GAGVSQTPSNKVTEKGKYVELRCDPISGHTALYWYRQSLGQGPEFLIYFQGTGAADDSGLPNDRFFAVRPEGSVSTLKIQRTERGDSAVYLCASSKLGRSYSGSTDTQYFGPGTRLTVL.

This rearrangement joins TRBV2 to TRBJ1-4; D is possibly TRBD1 (6 bases). V was shortened by 9 bases and J by 5 bases, with 13 bases between the two germline ends. The CDR3 is made up of 13 amino acids. CDR1 is SNHLY, CDR2 FYNNEI, per germline. The CDR3 coding sequence is TGTGCCAGTAACCCAGGGGACAATGAAAAACTGTTTTTT. It is translated as CASNPGDNEKLFF.

The chain recombines TRBV6-1 with TRBJ1-1; 9 positions agree with TRBD1. The CDR3 has 14 residues. Trimming at V came to 6 bases and at J to 4 bases, leaving 6 bases not matched to a gene. Per the germline V gene, CDR1 is MNHNS and CDR2 is SASEGT. CDR3: CASSLTTGGTEAFF. DNA of the CDR3: TGTGCCAGCAGCCTCACGACAGGGGGCACTGAAGCTTTCTTT.

The CDR3, as DNA: TGCGCCAGCAGCCCCCCGTGGGCCGTAGATACGCAGTATTTT. It translates to CASSPPWAVDTQYF. This chain links TRBV5-1 with TRBJ2-3, with D unresolved. Germline V lookup: CDR1 SGHRS, CDR2 YFSETQ. The CDR3 has 14 residues. The V end was cut by 4 bases, the J end by 5 bases, with 14 bases between.

The gene calls are TRBV5-1 and TRBJ2-7; D tentatively reads TRBD1 or TRBD2 (5 bases each). Between the trimmed V and J ends, which lost 1 base and 3 bases, there was a span of 14 bases. From germline, CDR1 is SGHRS and CDR2 YFSETQ. This CDR3 comprises 15 residues. The CDR3 region is CASSLMGDPYYEQYF. The CDR3 nucleotides are TGCGCCAGCAGCTTGATGGGGGATCCATACTACGAGCAGTACTTC.

The V call is TRBV29-1, the J call TRBJ2-7, with D maybe TRBD2 (6 bases). The CDR3 loop spans 12 amino acids. V was clipped by 2 bases and J by 5 bases, with 10 bases between them. Germline V gives CDR1 SQVTM, CDR2 ANQGSEA. The CDR3 here is CSVELARNEQYF. The CDR3 nucleotides read TGCAGCGTTGAACTAGCGAGGAACGAGCAGTACTTC.

V gene TRBV2 combines with J gene TRBJ2-1, with D tentatively TRBD1 or TRBD2 (5 bases each). Germline loops: CDR1 SNHLY, CDR2 FYNNEI. V was pared by 8 bases and J by 2 bases, with 16 bases between. There are 15 residues in the CDR3. The CDR3 protein is CASRFGDGAYNEQFF. The CDR3, as DNA: TGTGCCAGCCGTTTTGGGGACGGGGCCTACAATGAGCAGTTCTTC.

The V gene is TRBV28, the J gene TRBJ1-3, with 8 bases aligning to TRBD1. J gave up 8 bases and V 3 bases, and 6 bases lay outside the gene matches. The CDR3 is made up of 14 amino acids. Germline V gives CDR1 MDHEN, CDR2 SYDVKM. The CDR3 protein is CASSLDRVGHTIYF. In DNA form, the CDR3 reads TGTGCCAGCAGTTTGGACAGGGTAGGACACACCATATATTTT.

This sequence joins TRBV5-6 and TRBJ2-6, with D possibly matching TRBD1 (6 bases). Looked up from germline, CDR1 is SGHDT and CDR2 is YYEEEE. The ends were cut back, 4 bases at V and 2 bases at J, with 10 bases in the middle. The CDR3 extends over 15 amino acids. The CDR3 DNA sequence: TGTGCCAGCAGCCCCCAGGGGACTGGGGCCAACGTCCTGACTTTC. This gives the protein CASSPQGTGANVLTF. Supplemented by reference TRBV5-6 and TRBJ2-6, the full variable domain reads DAGVTQSPTHLIKTRGQQVTLRCSPKSGHDTVSWYQQALGQGPQFIFQYYEEEERQRGNFPDRFSGHQFPNYSSELNVNALLLGDSALYLCASSPQGTGANVLTFGAGSRLTVL.

The chain recombines TRBV4-2 with TRBJ2-7; a possible D gene is TRBD1 (5 bases). Trimming pared 0 bases from V and 6 bases from J, leaving 9 bases between. The germline V gene encodes CDR1 LGHNA and CDR2 YNFKEQ. This CDR3 spans 13 amino acids. The CDR3 loop reads CASSQDQGAEQYF. The CDR3 DNA reads TGTGCCAGCAGCCAAGATCAGGGTGCCGAGCAGTACTTC.

This chain links TRBV19 with TRBJ2-3; 7 bases are a match to TRBD1. The V gene end was trimmed by 0 bases and the J gene end by 3 bases; junction bases not matched to a gene: 9. The CDR3 runs to 17 residues. Germline V gives CDR1 LNHDA, CDR2 SQIVND (reference sequence). CDR3 DNA sequence: TGTGCCAGTAGTATAGATCGGGCGGGCAGGGGGACAGATACGCAGTATTTT. Translation: CASSIDRAGRGTDTQYF.

The rearrangement links TRBV2 to TRBJ2-7; tentative D call: TRBD2 (6 bases). CDR1 is SNHLY, CDR2 FYNNEI, per germline. The CDR3 contains 16 residues. Trimming pared 8 bases from V and 9 bases from J, leaving 29 bases between. The CDR3 DNA reads as TGTGCCAGCTCGTACCTGGGCGGGGCCGGGGGTAAGGGGCAGTACTTC. Amino acid sequence: CASSYLGGAGGKGQYF.

The chain is built from TRBV19 and TRBJ1-2; 8 bases map to TRBD1. The CDR3 sequence is 16 residues long. The germline V gene encodes CDR1 LNHDA and CDR2 SQIVND (reference sequence). V trimming: 5 bases; J trimming: 4 bases; junction bases outside the gene matches: 12. This CDR3 is CASSLQPTGVPYGYTF. CDR3 DNA sequence: TGTGCCAGTAGTCTACAACCGACAGGGGTCCCCTATGGCTACACCTTC.

The chain couples TRBV6-4 to TRBJ2-2; tentative D call: TRBD1 (5 bases). Trimming removed 3 bases from V and 1 base from J, with 12 bases in between. The CDR3 has 16 residues. The germline V gene has CDR1 MRHNA and CDR2 SNTAGT. DNA of the CDR3: TGTGCCAGCAGTGATAGTTCGACAGTGAACACCGGGGAGCTGTTTTTT. Residues: CASSDSSTVNTGELFF.

The chain links TRBV28 to TRBJ1-1; tentative D call: TRBD1 (6 bases). Trimming took 1 base from V and 1 from J, leaving 13 bases between them. The CDR3 spans 16 residues. CDR1 and CDR2 from the germline V gene are MDHEN and SYDVKM. CDR3 DNA: TGTGCCAGCAGTTTATTCTCCGCAGGGGCGAACACTGAAGCTTTCTTT. Its protein is CASSLFSAGANTEAFF. Full variable domain (rest looked up from reference TRBV28 and TRBJ1-1): DVKVTQSSRYLVKRTGEKVFLECVQDMDHENMFWYRQDPGLGLRLIYFSYDVKMKEKGDIPEGYSVSREKKERFSLILESASTNQTSMYLCASSLFSAGANTEAFFGQGTRLTVV.

V usage is TRBV19 and J usage is TRBJ1-1, with 11 bases identical to TRBD1. The CDR3 length is 16 residues. Germline-derived CDR1 and CDR2 are LNHDA and SQIVND (reference sequence). With V trimmed by 5 bases and J by 1 base, 6 bases remained unmatched. The CDR3 loop reads CASSPRTGGPNTEAFF. The DNA of the CDR3 is TGTGCCAGTAGTCCACGGACAGGGGGCCCGAACACTGAAGCTTTCTTT.